Each of the 24 T cell receptor beta chains below was sequenced from the same sample in a study of cytomegalovirus exposure and HLA in healthy donors. The table came from immunoSEQ multiplex PCR; TCRdb's copy has only in-frame clones and leaves some out. The sample has 250,000 to 400,000 clones, roughly 87% seen once. The specimen sequenced was PBMCs. The receptors here all came from a woman younger than 45 in good health and CMV-seropositive.

This rearrangement joins TRBV7-3 to TRBJ1-1; D is unclear. The V end lost 1 base, the J end lost 0 bases, and 9 bases lay between the germline ends. There are 15 residues in the CDR3. In germline, CDR1 is SGHTA, CDR2 FQGTGA. The CDR3 here is CASSLSPAMNTEAFF. In DNA form, the CDR3 reads TGTGCCAGCAGCTTAAGTCCAGCCATGAACACTGAAGCTTTCTTT.

The rearrangement uses TRBV4-2 and TRBJ1-1; D is unclear. Trimming took 0 bases from V and 10 from J, leaving 15 bases between them. Germline V gives CDR1 LGHNA, CDR2 YNFKEQ. This CDR3 is built from 14 residues. DNA of the CDR3: TGTGCCAGCAGCCAAGATGTGGACCCCGGGTTAGCTTTCTTT. Translation: CASSQDVDPGLAFF.

This rearrangement joins TRBV11-3 to TRBJ2-1, with D maybe TRBD2 (6 bases). Germline V gene lookup returns CDR1 SGHNT and CDR2 YENEEA. This CDR3 contains 16 residues. V was clipped by 1 base and J by 2 bases, with 12 bases between them. The CDR3 protein is CASSLGLATAYNEQFF. The CDR3 DNA reads as TGTGCCAGCAGCTTAGGGCTAGCGACCGCCTACAATGAGCAGTTCTTC.

The chain recombines TRBV27 with TRBJ1-5, with 7 bases aligning to TRBD1. V shed 2 bases and J 4 bases; nucleotides not matched to a gene: 11. Germline lookup yields CDR1 MNHEY and CDR2 SMNVEV (reference sequence). The CDR3 runs to 17 residues. This CDR3 reads CASSLPQGTVMNQPQHF. CDR3 coding DNA: TGTGCCAGCAGTTTACCGCAAGGGACAGTGATGAATCAGCCCCAGCATTTT.

The chain combines TRBV29-1 with TRBJ2-3; no definite D call. Trimming removed 6 bases at V and 1 base at J, with 14 bases between. CDR1 SQVTM and CDR2 ANQGSEA come from the germline V gene. There are 14 residues in the CDR3. The CDR3 region has the DNA TGCAGCGTCGGACCAGGTACGGGCACAGATACGCAGTATTTT. It yields the protein CSVGPGTGTDTQYF.

The chain carries TRBV7-2 and TRBJ2-3; the D gene is possibly TRBD2 (5 bases). Per the germline V gene, CDR1 is SGHTA and CDR2 is FQGNSA. Trimming left V 1 base short and J 1 base short, with 6 bases between. This CDR3 contains 14 residues. CDR3 sequence: CASSLGRGTDTQYF. CDR3 in DNA: TGTGCCAGCAGCTTAGGGCGGGGCACAGATACGCAGTATTTT.

This clone was recorded only once. The chain uses TRBV28 and TRBJ1-1; D is undetermined. The CDR3 covers 15 residues. Germline lookup yields CDR1 MDHEN and CDR2 SYDVKM. V lost 2 bases, J lost 1 base, and 11 bases lay in between. In DNA form, the CDR3 reads TGTGCCAGCAGTTTAGAAGGGTTGGGGAACACTGAAGCTTTCTTT. This sequence encodes CASSLEGLGNTEAFF.

In its sample, this clone was seen once. The chain employs TRBV7-2 and TRBJ2-1, with unresolved D. The CDR3 length is 13 residues. V gave up 1 base and J gave up 10 bases, with 11 bases separating them. The germline CDR1 and CDR2 sequences are SGHTA and FQGNSA. The CDR3 DNA is TGTGCCAGCAGCTTAGACCACTTGAGCGAGCAGTTCTTC. Translated: CASSLDHLSEQFF.

Only a few counts were recorded for this clone. CDR3 DNA sequence: TGTGCCAGCAGTGACTCGGAAAGGGACGAGCAGTACTTC. Protein: CASSDSERDEQYF. The rearrangement links TRBV6-4 to TRBJ2-7; D is unclear. Trimming stripped 0 bases from V and 5 bases from J, with 8 bases between. The germline gives CDR1 MRHNA, CDR2 SNTAGT. The CDR3 consists of 13 residues.

The chain joins TRBV13 to TRBJ2-3; no clear D. This CDR3 contains 14 residues. Germline CDR1 and CDR2: PRHDT and FYEKMQ (reference sequence). Trimming shortened V by 0 bases and J by 0 bases, and 4 bases separated the two germline ends. As DNA, the CDR3 is TGTGCCAGCAGCTTAGGGGGCAGCACAGATACGCAGTATTTT. It translates to CASSLGGSTDTQYF.

This clone was counted a few times. This chain links TRBV10-3 with TRBJ1-5; possibly TRBD1 for D (6 bases). This CDR3 is 15 amino acids long. V shed 3 bases and J shed 4 bases, with 13 bases lying between them. Germline V gene lookup returns CDR1 ENHRY and CDR2 SYGVKD. CDR3 nucleotides: TGTGCCATCAGTGACCAGGGACAACTAAATCAGCCCCAGCATTTT. Its protein product is CAISDQGQLNQPQHF.

This chain joins TRBV4-3 and TRBJ2-7, with 13 bases identical to TRBD2. From germline, CDR1 is LGHNA and CDR2 YSLEER. The CDR3 runs 17 residues. Losses at the gene ends were 0 bases for V and 9 bases for J; bases not matched to a gene: 11. Written as DNA, the CDR3 is TGCGCCAGCAGCCAAGATCTAGTCACTAGCGGGAGGGCCGCGCAGTACTTC. Its translation is CASSQDLVTSGRAAQYF.

The V gene is TRBV18, the J gene TRBJ2-6, with D possibly being TRBD1 (5 bases). The CDR3 totals 18 residues. Trimming pared 1 base from V and 0 bases from J, leaving 13 bases between. Germline CDR1 reads KGHSH; CDR2 reads LQKENI. CDR3 sequence reads: CASSPRQGKNSGANVLTF. The CDR3 coding sequence is TGTGCCAGCTCACCACGTCAGGGAAAAAACTCTGGGGCCAACGTCCTGACTTTC.

This clone has just one count. The rearrangement uses TRBV28 and TRBJ2-2, with 8 bases identical to TRBD2. Trimming cost V 6 bases and J 5 bases; bases outside gene matches: 2. CDR3 size: 13 residues. Germline CDR1 is MDHEN and CDR2 is SYDVKM. CDR3 region: CASSGLATGELFF. CDR3 nucleotides: TGTGCCAGCAGCGGACTAGCAACCGGGGAGCTGTTTTTT.

The chain has TRBV15 and TRBJ2-7; 9 bases line up with TRBD2. CDR3 length: 15 residues. The germline CDR1 and CDR2 sequences are LNHNV and YYDKDF (reference sequence). The trim removed 5 bases at V and 3 bases at J, leaving 8 bases unmatched. CDR3: CATSGSGGIIYEQYF. In DNA form, the CDR3 reads TGTGCCACCAGCGGAAGCGGGGGGATAATCTACGAGCAGTACTTC.

This clone has more than one count but fewer than ten. This chain links TRBV9 with TRBJ1-2; a possible D gene is TRBD1 (5 bases). V was clipped by 0 bases and J by 11 bases, with 8 bases between them. The germline CDR1 and CDR2 sequences are SGDLS and YYNGEE. This CDR3 is built from 11 residues. The DNA of the CDR3 is TGTGCCAGCAGCGTAGGACAGTGGTACACCTTC. Translated: CASSVGQWYTF.

This chain joins TRBV28 and TRBJ2-1, with 14 bases that match TRBD2. V lost 6 bases to trimming and J lost 9 bases; unmatched junction nucleotides: 7. Germline V gives CDR1 MDHEN, CDR2 SYDVKM. The CDR3 spans 15 residues. The CDR3 nucleotides read TGTGCCAGCAGCCCGGGACTAGCGGGAGTAGTTGAGCAGTTCTTC. This codes for CASSPGLAGVVEQFF.

In this sample, this clone turned up once. The chain uses TRBV27 and TRBJ1-1; a weak D match, TRBD1 (5 bases). The V end lost 5 bases, the J end lost 5 bases, and 18 bases lay between the germline ends. CDR1 MNHEY and CDR2 SMNVEV come from the germline V gene (reference sequence). The CDR3 covers 15 residues. DNA of the CDR3: TGTGCCAGCAGTGCAGGGAGGTTAAAGGTGACTGAAGCTTTCTTT. Translation: CASSAGRLKVTEAFF.

This clone showed up just once. This chain joins TRBV29-1 and TRBJ2-3, with 16 nucleotides matching TRBD2. Germline CDR1 and CDR2: SQVTM and ANQGSEA. V was pared by 7 bases and J by 2 bases, with 6 bases of the junction left unmatched. This CDR3 region has 16 residues. The CDR3 here is CSGAGLAGGNTDTQYF. As DNA, the CDR3 is TGCAGCGGCGCGGGACTAGCGGGGGGGAACACAGATACGCAGTATTTT.

The chain recombines TRBV5-1 with TRBJ2-1; unclear D gene. Germline V gene sequence: CDR1 SGHRS, CDR2 YFSETQ. CDR3 size: 12 residues. Trimming removed 4 bases from V and 6 bases from J, with 8 bases in between. CDR3 DNA: TGCGCCAGCAGCCTACCTAGCAATGAGCAGTTCTTC. This sequence encodes CASSLPSNEQFF.

V usage is TRBV4-1 and J usage is TRBJ1-5; D gene ambiguous. Trimming left V 0 bases short and J 3 bases short, with 9 bases between. Germline V CDR1 and CDR2: MGHRA, YSYEKL. The CDR3 spans 15 residues. Written as DNA, the CDR3 is TGCGCCAGCAGCCAAGATCTACCCCCCAATCAGCCCCAGCATTTT. It is translated as CASSQDLPPNQPQHF.

The chain recombines TRBV11-2 with TRBJ2-2; D gene ambiguous. The CDR3 loop spans 12 amino acids. Germline V CDR1 and CDR2: SGHAT, FQNNGV. V dropped 2 bases and J dropped 7 bases, with 5 bases sitting between them. The CDR3 bases are TGTGCCAGCAGCTTAAGCTACGGGGAGCTGTTTTTT. It specifies CASSLSYGELFF.

The rearrangement joins TRBV6-6 to TRBJ1-3, with 10 bases aligning to TRBD1. Germline lookup yields CDR1 MNHNY and CDR2 SVGAGI (reference sequence). With 7 bases clipped from V and 1 base from J, the junction kept 4 bases outside the gene matches. The CDR3 has 15 residues. The CDR3 reads CASIRQGASGNTIYF. In nucleotides, the CDR3 is TGTGCCAGCATCCGACAGGGGGCTTCTGGAAACACCATATATTTT.

CDR3 in amino acids: CASSLLLAGGTDTQYF. CDR3 nucleotides: TGTGCCAGCAGCTTGCTCCTAGCGGGGGGGACAGATACGCAGTATTTT. V gene TRBV5-6 combines with J gene TRBJ2-3; 12 bases agree with TRBD2. V lost 1 base to trimming and J lost 3 bases; unmatched junction nucleotides: 3. CDR3 size: 16 residues. Germline CDR1 SGHDT, CDR2 YYEEEE.